This T cell receptor (beta chain) appears in the sequencing data of a study of cytomegalovirus exposure and HLA in healthy donors. The PCR had 60 Vbeta and 13 Jbeta primers. Profiled with immunoSEQ multiplex PCR; TCRdb holds only in-frame clones, not every one. Its table records about 130,000 clones. Looked up from germline, CDR1 is MDHEN and CDR2 is SYDVKM. CDR3 length equals 14 residues. The V gene lost 7 bases and the J gene lost 1 base, with 10 bases spanning the gap. The receptor was isolated from a woman in her thirties or forties in good health and CMV-seropositive. Sequencing was performed on PBMCs. V and J are TRBV28 and TRBJ1-4; D call uncertain. Written as DNA, the CDR3 is TGTGCCAGCAAGAGTGAGTTAACTAATGAAAAACTGTTTTTT. This translates into CASKSELTNEKLFF.